What follows is one TCR beta chain and its context. Its antigen is unknown. Germline lookup yields CDR1 LGHDT and CDR2 YNNKEL (reference sequence). V lost 1 base, J lost 8 bases, and 8 bases lay in between. The CDR3 length is 13 residues. Incorporated into the TCR beta cDNA libraries were unique molecular identifiers, which served to reduce PCR and sequencing biases. TCRdb re-called the PCR reads through MiXCR, storing one row per CDR3 protein. This sample has fewer than 850,000 distinct CDR3 sequences; less than 35% occur once, and the top ten carry roughly 0.57%. This specimen comes from a study of post-analysis software for immune sequencing data. Overall study findings and caveats: A few TRBV segments appeared more often in patients than in controls, and TRBV5-6, TRBV5-1 and TRBV20-1 were among these.

This receptor was obtained from a girl under 18 with multiple sclerosis. Input material: blood. This chain links TRBV3-1 with TRBJ2-2; D is uncertain. The CDR3: CASSQVSRGELFF. The CDR3 region has the DNA TGTGCCAGCAGCCAAGTCTCACGGGGGGAGCTGTTTTTT.